This T cell receptor beta chain was profiled in a study of T cells in Graves' hyperthyroidism and ophthalmopathy. As concerns this clonotype: Its cognate antigen is unknown.

Germline values: CDR1 SGHRS, CDR2 YFSETQ. This CDR3 has 16 amino acids. The germline V and J ends were trimmed by 4 bases and 0 bases, with 16 bases remaining between them. The CDR3 regions of TCR beta were amplified from RNA transcripts. The TCR CDR3 was amplified in a first-round RT-PCR using the HTBI primer set. TCRdb called the multiplex PCR reads again in MiXCR, with one record for every CDR3 protein. The sample lists roughly 720,000 distinct CDR3 sequences; 15% to 20% were seen once. General observations from the study: Researchers found most expanded thyroid clonotypes above 0.001 in blood as well.

The chain has TRBV5-1 and TRBJ1-1, with D unresolved. Sequenced material: blood. The origin of this receptor is a man aged 45-60 years with Graves' hyperthyroidism. The CDR3 protein is CASSPWATPMNTEAFF. CDR3 in DNA: TGCGCCAGCAGCCCCTGGGCAACTCCCATGAACACTGAAGCTTTCTTT. Using reference TRBV5-1 and TRBJ1-1 for the parts outside the CDR3, the full variable domain is KAGVTQTPRYLIKTRGQQVTLSCSPISGHRSVSWYQQTPGQGLQFLFEYFSETQRNKGNFPGRFSGRQFSNSRSEMNVSTLELGDSALYLCASSPWATPMNTEAFFGQGTRLTVV.